This T cell receptor (beta chain) is drawn from a study of shared clonotypes between healthy human individuals. CDR1 and CDR2 from the germline V gene are MNHEY and SMNVEV (reference sequence). The CDR3 runs to 16 residues. The ends lost 1 base at V and 2 bases at J; junction bases unmatched: 4. Study findings and constraints: The small donor group covered limited genetic and exposure diversity. An anticipated effect of sequencing depth on clonotype sharing among donors was recognized.

As for this clone: No antigen is known for it.

Researchers ran the assay at a deep level. Profiled with immunoSEQ multiplex PCR; TCRdb holds only in-frame clones, not every one. The sample consists of 1.5 million to 1.9 million clones, around 98% of them appearing once. The sequence derives from a man younger than 45 in good health. Sequences were obtained from naive CD4+ T cells sorted from blood. Subset described: CD45RA+ positively selected. The chain is built from TRBV27 and TRBJ2-7, with TRBD2 matching over 11 bases. The CDR3 DNA reads TGTGCCAGCAGTTTATTACTAGCGGGAGCCCCCTACGAGCAGTACTTC. It translates to CASSLLLAGAPYEQYF.